Listed below are T cell receptor beta chains from one sample, sequenced in a study of cytomegalovirus exposure and HLA in healthy donors. Profiling relied on immunoSEQ multiplex PCR, and the TCRdb table lists in-frame clones only, not all of them. The sample consists of tens of thousands of clones, about four fifths of them appearing once. Material for sequencing was PBMCs. The receptors come from a female donor in good health and CMV-seronegative. Each CDR3 is given with its conserved first and last residue. D genes are given only for firm matches. Some rows have no size entry. The others give once, few or many, or a class for an expanded clone.

V,J,D,size,DNA,CDR3
TRBV5-4,TRBJ2-7,.,.,TGTGCCAGCAGCTTGGACCAGGGGCGACTCTACGAGCAGTACTTC,CASSLDQGRLYEQYF
TRBV19,TRBJ1-6,.,.,TGTGCCAGTAGCGTACGAGCAAATTCACCCCTCCACTTT,CASSVRANSPLHF
TRBV11-2,TRBJ1-2,.,.,TGTGCCAGCAGTCCCGGGGGGCAACCACTGTATGGCTACACCTTC,CASSPGGQPLYGYTF
TRBV5-1,TRBJ2-1,.,once,TGCGCCAGCAGCCTATTGCGGGGCTACAATGAGCAGTTCTTC,CASSLLRGYNEQFF
TRBV2,TRBJ2-6,.,.,TGTGCCAGCAGTGGCGACTCTGGGGCCAACGTCCTGACTTTC,CASSGDSGANVLTF
TRBV5-1,TRBJ1-1,.,few,TGCGCCAGCAGAGAGACTCTGAACACTGAAGCTTTCTTT,CASRETLNTEAFF
TRBV6-5,TRBJ2-7,.,.,TGTGCCAGCAAGCGAGAGGGCCGGCAGTACTTC,CASKREGRQYF
TRBV6-1,TRBJ2-3,.,.,TGTGCCAGCCGATCGGCTGGGGCAACAGATACGCAGTATTTT,CASRSAGATDTQYF
TRBV7-2,TRBJ1-4,.,.,TGTGCCAGCAGCTTATTCAGCGTTAATGAAAAACTGTTTTTT,CASSLFSVNEKLFF
TRBV5-1,TRBJ2-7,.,.,TGCGCCAGCAGCTTAAGAGGTAGGACCTACGAGCAGTACTTC,CASSLRGRTYEQYF
TRBV29-1,TRBJ1-1,.,few,TGCAGCGTTGAAGGGGCAGGGTTTCACACTGAAGCTTTCTTT,CSVEGAGFHTEAFF
TRBV6-1,TRBJ2-7,TRBD1,medium-sized,TGTGCCAGCAGCCTTACAGGGGAAGGCTCCTACGAGCAGTACTTC,CASSLTGEGSYEQYF
TRBV25-1,TRBJ2-7,TRBD1,.,TGTGCCAGCAACGGGACAGGCTGCTCCTACGAGCAGTACTTC,CASNGTGCSYEQYF
TRBV5-4,TRBJ2-7,TRBD1,.,TGTGCCAGCAGCGCCGCGACAGGGGCCTCCTACGAGCAGTACTTC,CASSAATGASYEQYF
TRBV29-1,TRBJ1-2,.,.,TGCAGCGTTGAAGATCTGACCCAGGGCAAATACTATGGCTACACCTTC,CSVEDLTQGKYYGYTF
TRBV29-1,TRBJ2-1,TRBD2,.,TGCAGCGTTGAGGTGGGACTAGCGGGGGGGATAGATGAGCAGTTCTTC,CSVEVGLAGGIDEQFF
TRBV19,TRBJ2-3,TRBD1,.,TGTGCCACCCTTCGGACAGGGGGCACAGATACGCAGTATTTT,CATLRTGGTDTQYF
TRBV18,TRBJ2-5,.,few,TGTGCCAGCTCACCACCGAGATTAGAGACCCAGTACTTC,CASSPPRLETQYF
TRBV20-1,TRBJ1-1,.,.,TGCAGTGCTAGAGATTTAGAGGCAGCTTTCTTT,CSARDLEAAFF
TRBV4-1,TRBJ1-1,.,once,TGCGCCAGCAGCCAAGGCCAGGGTCCCTTGAACACTGAAGCTTTCTTT,CASSQGQGPLNTEAFF
TRBV13,TRBJ2-5,.,.,TGTGCCAGCAGCTTAGAAGAAAAAGAGAGGAAAGAGACCCAGTACTTC,CASSLEEKERKETQYF
TRBV29-1,TRBJ2-7,.,.,TGCAGCGTTGTTGTTAGGGGTCCCCACGAGCAGTACTTC,CSVVVRGPHEQYF
TRBV25-1,TRBJ1-6,.,.,TGTGCCAGCATGCCAGGGTGGCCCATGGCACCCCTCCACTTT,CASMPGWPMAPLHF
TRBV7-9,TRBJ2-6,TRBD2,.,TGTGCCAGCAGCTTTAGGGGACTAGCGACTTTGACTGGGGCCAACGTCCTGACTTTC,CASSFRGLATLTGANVLTF
TRBV29-1,TRBJ1-1,TRBD1,.,TGCAGCGGGGGGACAGGGAGGAACACTGAAGCTTTCTTT,CSGGTGRNTEAFF
TRBV7-8,TRBJ1-1,.,.,TGTGCCAGCAGCTCAGGAGGGCGATATGGAGGGACTGAAGCTTTCTTT,CASSSGGRYGGTEAFF
TRBV2,TRBJ1-3,.,.,TGTGCCAGCAGCGACGGGGATACCGGGCGTACCATATATTTT,CASSDGDTGRTIYF
TRBV4-3,TRBJ1-2,.,once,TGCGCCAGCAGCCAAGCTTTACAGGCCGGGGGCTACACCTTC,CASSQALQAGGYTF
TRBV19,TRBJ1-2,TRBD1,.,TGTGCCAGTAGTATAGAAGGGACAGTAAACTATGGCTACACCTTC,CASSIEGTVNYGYTF
TRBV2,TRBJ2-5,TRBD1,.,TGTGCCAGCAGCCAACCCCCGGGACAGGGAGAAGAGACCCAGTACTTC,CASSQPPGQGEETQYF
TRBV5-1,TRBJ1-3,.,.,TGCGCCAGCAGCTTACAGGGTCTCTCTGGAAACACCATATATTTT,CASSLQGLSGNTIYF
TRBV18,TRBJ2-7,TRBD1,once,TGTGCCAGCTCACCGGCGACAGGGGCCTCGGAGCAGTACTTC,CASSPATGASEQYF
TRBV5-4,TRBJ2-2,TRBD2,.,TGTGCCAGCAGCTTCGGGACTTGGGGGGGGACCGGGGAGCTGTTTTTT,CASSFGTWGGTGELFF
TRBV18,TRBJ1-1,.,.,TGTGCCAGCTCACGCGACAGATACACTGAAGCTTTCTTT,CASSRDRYTEAFF
TRBV5-1,TRBJ2-3,TRBD2,.,TGCGCCAGCAGCCTCCCTTCCTCTTCACTAGCGGGGGGGCACACAGATACGCAGTATTTT,CASSLPSSSLAGGHTDTQYF
TRBV6-6,TRBJ1-1,TRBD1,.,TGTGCCAGCAGTCAACAGGGGGCATACGACACTGAAGCTTTCTTT,CASSQQGAYDTEAFF
TRBV18,TRBJ1-1,TRBD1,few,TGTGCCAGCTCACCAACAACAGGGGGGGACACTGAAGCTTTCTTT,CASSPTTGGDTEAFF
TRBV4-3,TRBJ1-3,.,.,TGCGCCAGCAGCCAAGACGCTGGAAACACCATATATTTT,CASSQDAGNTIYF
TRBV4-3,TRBJ1-2,TRBD1,once,TGCGCCAGCAGCCGAGAGGACAGGACTAACTATGGCTACACCTTC,CASSREDRTNYGYTF
TRBV10-3,TRBJ1-1,TRBD1,few,TGTGCCATCAGTGCCACAGGGGGCAACACTGAAGCTTTCTTT,CAISATGGNTEAFF
TRBV7-2,TRBJ2-1,TRBD1,once,TGTGCCAGCAGCTTAGGAGTCGGCAGGGGGATTACGAGTGAGCAGTTCTTC,CASSLGVGRGITSEQFF
TRBV7-8,TRBJ2-2,.,.,TGTGCCAGCAGCTTATTTTCGTGGCGGACCGGGGAGCTGTTTTTT,CASSLFSWRTGELFF
TRBV5-1,TRBJ2-7,TRBD1,.,TGCGCCAGCAGCTTGGGACAGGGGTACTACGAGCAGTACTTC,CASSLGQGYYEQYF
TRBV5-1,TRBJ2-2,.,few,TGCGCCAGCAGTTGGGCTAGGGGCCCCGGGGAGCTGTTTTTT,CASSWARGPGELFF
TRBV5-6,TRBJ1-6,.,few,TGTGCCAGCAAAGGAGGGTCCAATTCACCCCTCCACTTT,CASKGGSNSPLHF
TRBV29-1,TRBJ2-2,TRBD2,.,TGCAGCGTCGCCGGGACTAGTTCCACCGGGGAGCTGTTTTTT,CSVAGTSSTGELFF
TRBV5-1,TRBJ2-7,TRBD1,.,TGCGCCAGCAGCTTGGACGGACAGGGGGCCCACGAGCAGTACTTC,CASSLDGQGAHEQYF
TRBV13,TRBJ2-5,.,.,TGTGCCAGCAGCGACAGTTGGATGGAGCAGTACTTC,CASSDSWMEQYF
TRBV2,TRBJ1-2,.,.,TGTGCCAGCAGTGAAGCGGGTAGGGGTGCGTCTCTCTACACCTTC,CASSEAGRGASLYTF
TRBV27,TRBJ2-3,TRBD2,once,TGTGCCAGCAGTTTTGTGGGGACTAGCGCAGATACGCAGTATTTT,CASSFVGTSADTQYF
TRBV19,TRBJ2-3,.,.,TGTGCCAGTAGTATCTACCGGAGCACAGATACGCAGTATTTT,CASSIYRSTDTQYF
TRBV7-8,TRBJ2-7,TRBD2,few,TGTGCCAGCAGCTTAGAGCGGGGGGACTCTTACGAGCAGTACTTC,CASSLERGDSYEQYF
TRBV11-2,TRBJ2-7,.,.,TGTGCCAGCGGGGCAGGTTACTCCTACGAGCAGTACTTC,CASGAGYSYEQYF
TRBV9,TRBJ2-3,TRBD2,.,TGTGCCAGCAGCCGGGGGGATATGACAGATACGCAGTATTTT,CASSRGDMTDTQYF